This T cell receptor beta chain was profiled in a study of blood T cell repertoires in COVID-19. Looking at the study overall: The origin of the acute and convalescent COVID-19 samples was the United States, Italy and Spain.

CDR1 is SGDLS and CDR2 is YYNGEE in the germline V gene. This CDR3 is 15 amino acids long. V lost 3 bases to trimming and J lost 0 bases, with 12 bases between them. Sequenced by immunoSEQ multiplex PCR; TCRdb stores in-frame clones only, minus some. The table includes 55,000 to 80,000 clones, 81% detected once. The sequencing input was peripheral blood. This sequence joins TRBV9 and TRBJ2-5; the D is unclear. This sequence originates from a human donor in a cohort sampled during active COVID-19. CDR3 amino acids: CASSGSGRNQETQYF. CDR3 in DNA: TGTGCCAGCAGCGGCTCGGGTCGGAACCAAGAGACCCAGTACTTC.